This record covers a single T cell receptor beta chain. This sample was taken from a study of naive and memory T cell subsets. The CDR3 spans 14 residues. With V trimmed by 3 bases and J by 4 bases, 3 bases remained unmatched. The V gene's germline CDR1 is DFQATT and CDR2 SNEGSKA (reference sequence). Cells stained for CD3, CD4, CD8, CD45RA, CD27 and viability were sorted into four CD45RA/CD27 subsets. Both TRBC1 and TRBC2 were covered by a beta constant-region primer of two equimolar oligonucleotides. The cDNA 3' end received a ligated single-stranded oligonucleotide carrying the SP2 primer and a 12-nucleotide UMI. TCRdb reprocessed the UMI-ligation and nested PCR reads via MiXCR and lists one record per CDR3 protein. The sample holds 140,000 to 150,000 distinct CDR3 sequences; about 15% are singletons and the top ten take approximately 0.13%.

The source material was naive CD4+ T cells from blood. The receptor was derived from a human donor in good health. The chain links TRBV20-1 to TRBJ2-7, with TRBD2 matching 13 bases. The CDR3, as DNA: TGCAGTGCTAGCGGGACTAGCGGGATGTACGAGCAGTACTTC. Its translation is CSASGTSGMYEQYF.